The 19 T cell receptor beta chains in this list originate from one sample, sequenced in a study of T cell changes during pregnancy in multiple sclerosis. Repertoires were generated with immunoSEQ multiplex PCR, while TCRdb's copy carries only in-frame clones and drops some. Of 45,000 to 60,000 clones in the sample, roughly nine tenths are singletons; the top ten hold roughly 0.37%. The sample consisted of CD4+ T cells from peripheral blood mononuclear cells, taken before pregnancy. The source is a female donor with multiple sclerosis, enrolled in a pregnancy study.

The V and J genes are TRBV5-1 and TRBJ2-7; 7 bases agree with TRBD1. Trimming removed 3 bases from V and 4 bases from J; junction bases left unmatched: 22. The CDR3 totals 19 residues. Germline CDR1 and CDR2: SGHRS and YFSETQ. Here the CDR3 DNA reads TGCGCCAGCAGCTCGGGCCGGGACAGCCTCTCCAGTATGGGGTACGAGCAGTACTTC. Its protein is CASSSGRDSLSSMGYEQYF.

The rearrangement uses TRBV9 and TRBJ2-1; the match to TRBD2 covers 7 bases. The trim removed 0 bases at V and 9 bases at J, leaving 3 bases unmatched. The length of the CDR3 is 13 residues. Germline V gives CDR1 SGDLS, CDR2 YYNGEE. In DNA form, the CDR3 reads TGTGCCAGCAGCGTAGGGTGGGAGGGTGAGCAGTTCTTC. Translating gives CASSVGWEGEQFF.

DNA for the CDR3: TGTGCCTCTACCTTTGACAGGGAAGGTCGCTATGGCTACACCTTC. Its translation: CASTFDREGRYGYTF. The chain employs TRBV6-5 and TRBJ1-2; TRBD1 matches at 7 bases. Per the germline V gene, CDR1 is MNHEY and CDR2 is SVGAGI. V lost 11 bases to trimming and J lost 4 bases; unmatched junction nucleotides: 16. There are 15 residues in the CDR3.

The chain couples TRBV5-1 to TRBJ2-1, with 14 bases fitting TRBD2. With V trimmed by 5 bases and J by 9 bases, 7 bases remained unmatched. CDR1 SGHRS and CDR2 YFSETQ come from the germline V gene. The CDR3 sequence is 15 residues long. This chain's CDR3 is CASRLGTSGSREQFF. The CDR3 DNA reads TGCGCCAGCAGACTCGGGACTAGCGGGAGTCGTGAGCAGTTCTTC.

The chain recombines TRBV27 with TRBJ1-1; D may be TRBD1 (6 bases). With 0 bases removed from V and 1 base from J, the gap between germline ends came to 15 bases. This CDR3 region has 17 residues. Germline values: CDR1 MNHEY, CDR2 SMNVEV (reference sequence). The CDR3 coding sequence is TGTGCCAGCAGTTTATCGAGGGGGAAGGGTTGGAACACTGAAGCTTTCTTT. This encodes CASSLSRGKGWNTEAFF.

This clone was recorded only once. The chain links TRBV11-3 to TRBJ2-1, with 7 nucleotides matching TRBD2. The trim removed 3 bases at V and 0 bases at J, leaving 2 bases unmatched. This CDR3 spans 15 amino acids. Germline V gene data show CDR1 as SGHNT and CDR2 as YENEEA. CDR3 loop: CASSFGGSSYNEQFF. The DNA for the CDR3 is TGTGCCAGCAGCTTCGGCGGGAGCTCCTACAATGAGCAGTTCTTC.

The CDR3 DNA reads TGTGCCAGCAGCAGACTGGACAGGACTATATTGAACACTGAAGCTTTCTTT. Translated: CASSRLDRTILNTEAFF. The genes are TRBV5-4 and TRBJ1-1; 7 nucleotides agree with TRBD1. The CDR3 has 17 residues. The germline V gene has CDR1 SGHNT and CDR2 YYREEE (reference sequence). V shed 4 bases, J shed 0 bases, and the junction held 12 bases outside the gene matches.

As DNA, the CDR3 is TGTGCCAGCTCACCAGGACAGGGGGTAATAGATACGCAGTATTTT. The encoded protein is CASSPGQGVIDTQYF. The V call is TRBV18, the J call TRBJ2-3; TRBD1 matches at 10 bases. This CDR3 contains 15 residues. Germline V CDR1 and CDR2: KGHSH, LQKENI. The ends lost 2 bases at V and 5 bases at J; junction bases unmatched: 4.

This chain joins TRBV6-5 and TRBJ1-2; 8 bases align to TRBD1. Germline assignment: CDR1 MNHEY and CDR2 SVGAGI. CDR3 size: 14 residues. J gave up 4 bases and V 6 bases, and 7 bases lay outside the gene matches. The CDR3 is CASSKAGGTYGYTF. The CDR3 bases are TGTGCCAGCAGCAAAGCAGGGGGCACCTATGGCTACACCTTC.

The CDR3 reads CASSEAGPTSSYEQYF. In DNA, the CDR3 is TGCGCCAGCAGTGAGGCGGGCCCTACTAGCTCCTACGAGCAGTACTTC. This sequence joins TRBV10-2 and TRBJ2-7; a possible D gene is TRBD2 (5 bases). This CDR3 region has 16 residues. V was cut by 2 bases and J by 0 bases, with 14 bases left in between. Germline CDR1 reads WSHSY; CDR2 reads SAAADI.

V and J are TRBV5-1 and TRBJ2-7; 15 bases map to TRBD2. J was trimmed by 0 bases and V by 1 base; bases with no gene match: 11. The CDR3 length is 20 residues. The germline V gene encodes CDR1 SGHRS and CDR2 YFSETQ. Here the CDR3 DNA reads TGCGCCAGCAGCTTGAGAGGGGGACTAGCGGGAGGACTCAGCTCCTACGAGCAGTACTTC. This gives the protein CASSLRGGLAGGLSSYEQYF. Combining the CDR3 with reference TRBV5-1 and TRBJ2-7 gives the whole variable domain KAGVTQTPRYLIKTRGQQVTLSCSPISGHRSVSWYQQTPGQGLQFLFEYFSETQRNKGNFPGRFSGRQFSNSRSEMNVSTLELGDSALYLCASSLRGGLAGGLSSYEQYFGPGTRLTVT.

This chain uses TRBV5-1 with TRBJ2-3; TRBD1 aligns across 7 bases. CDR1 is SGHRS and CDR2 is YFSETQ in the germline V gene. Trimming at V came to 3 bases and at J to 3 bases, leaving 13 bases not matched to a gene. The CDR3 length is 17 residues. CDR3 DNA sequence: TGCGCCAGCAGCTACCTCCGCGGCAGGGGGTCGACAGATACGCAGTATTTT. Encoded protein: CASSYLRGRGSTDTQYF.

The rearrangement uses TRBV11-2 and TRBJ2-5; the D gene is possibly TRBD2 (7 bases). V lost 1 base to trimming and J lost 4 bases, with 10 bases between them. This CDR3 comprises 14 residues. Looked up from germline, CDR1 is SGHAT and CDR2 is FQNNGV. DNA for the CDR3: TGTGCCAGCAGCTTAGGGGCGGGGGCAGAGACCCAGTACTTC. Its translation is CASSLGAGAETQYF.

This clone was counted a few times. The rearrangement uses TRBV9 and TRBJ2-1, with D hard to call. Trimming took off 0 bases at V and 2 bases at J, with 9 bases between the two ends. The CDR3 has 15 amino acids. The V gene's germline CDR1 is SGDLS and CDR2 YYNGEE. CDR3 in amino acids: CASSVGPSPYNEQFF. For the CDR3, the DNA is TGTGCCAGCAGCGTAGGGCCCTCCCCCTACAATGAGCAGTTCTTC.

The chain recombines TRBV5-6 with TRBJ2-3, with 7 bases aligning to TRBD2. This CDR3 contains 15 residues. V lost 2 bases and J lost 0; bases outside the gene matches: 3. In germline, CDR1 is SGHDT, CDR2 YYEEEE. CDR3 nucleotide sequence: TGTGCCAGCAGCTTCCGGACTAGTAGCACAGATACGCAGTATTTT. Protein product: CASSFRTSSTDTQYF.

The rearrangement joins TRBV19 to TRBJ1-1, with TRBD1 as a possible D gene (5 bases). Germline loops: CDR1 LNHDA, CDR2 SQIVND (reference sequence). V was shortened by 7 bases and J by 3 bases, with 15 bases between the two germline ends. The CDR3 runs to 14 residues. The CDR3 protein is CASKRKAGDTEAFF. CDR3 nucleotide sequence: TGTGCCAGTAAGCGGAAGGCGGGGGACACTGAAGCTTTCTTT.

The V call is TRBV4-3, the J call TRBJ1-1; 8 bases fit TRBD1. The CDR3 sequence is 14 residues long. CDR1 is LGHNA and CDR2 is YSLEER in the germline V gene. Trimming took 2 bases from V and 8 from J; bases not matched to a gene: 7. The CDR3: CASSQNGRGREAFF. For the CDR3, the DNA is TGCGCCAGCAGCCAAAACGGCAGGGGGCGCGAAGCTTTCTTT.

The chain recombines TRBV7-8 with TRBJ1-5, with a possible D match to TRBD1 (5 bases). CDR1 SGHVS and CDR2 FQNEAQ come from the germline V gene. There are 15 residues in the CDR3. V lost 4 bases, J lost 6 bases, and 16 bases lay in between. The CDR3 sequence: CASSSYTGRGQPQHF. In DNA, the CDR3 is TGTGCCAGCAGCTCATACACCGGGAGGGGTCAGCCCCAGCATTTT.

This chain uses TRBV7-2 with TRBJ2-7, with TRBD1 matching 9 bases. V lost 4 bases, J lost 8 bases, and 15 bases stayed unmatched. The CDR3 is 16 amino acids. CDR1 is SGHTA, CDR2 FQGNSA, per germline. CDR3 nucleotides: TGTGCCAGCAGCTCAGGGATGGGACAGGGAAATTTCAAGCAGTACTTC. Translating it yields CASSSGMGQGNFKQYF. The full variable domain, in which reference TRBV7-2 and TRBJ2-7 provide the parts outside the CDR3, is GAGVSQSPSNKVTEKGKDVELRCDPISGHTALYWYRQSLGQGLEFLIYFQGNSAPDKSGLPSDRFSAERTGGSVSTLTIQRTQQEDSAVYLCASSSGMGQGNFKQYFGPGTRLTVT.